What follows are 7 T cell receptor beta chains derived from one specimen sequenced in a study of metastatic and nonmetastatic thyroid tumors. From the PCR reads, TCRdb re-called clones with MiXCR. Altogether tens of thousands of clones are present, 30% to 40% being singletons, with the ten largest covering around 16%. None of the patients had undergone any treatment ahead of thyroid surgery. The sample was tumor tissue. Receptors originate from a female donor with papillary thyroid cancer or a benign thyroid nodule (not recorded which). Some clones in this sample may be carry-over from other donors' samples.

The chain couples TRBV7-9 to TRBJ1-4; D may be TRBD1 (5 bases). In germline, CDR1 is SEHNR, CDR2 FQNEAQ (reference sequence). Trimming pared 5 bases from V and 0 bases from J, leaving 10 bases between. The CDR3 has 15 residues. Here the CDR3 DNA reads TGTGCCAGCAGCAAAACAGGTCCAACTAATGAAAAACTGTTTTTT. It codes for CASSKTGPTNEKLFF. Drawing the rest from reference TRBV7-9 and TRBJ1-4, the complete variable domain is DTGVSQNPRHKITKRGQNVTFRCDPISEHNRLYWYRQTLGQGPEFLTYFQNEAQLEKSRLLSDRFSAERPKGSFSTLEIQRTEQGDSAMYLCASSKTGPTNEKLFFGSGTQLSVL.

V gene TRBV6-1 combines with J gene TRBJ2-7, with 9 bases fitting TRBD2. V lost 1 base, J lost 3 bases, and 4 bases stayed unmatched. Germline values: CDR1 MNHNS, CDR2 SASEGT. The CDR3 covers 15 residues. The CDR3 nucleotides read TGTGCCAGCAGTGAAGGGCTAGCGGGGTTCTACGAGCAGTACTTC. Translation: CASSEGLAGFYEQYF.

In its sample, this clone was seen a few times. Here the CDR3 reads CSARRDSTNYGYTF. CDR3 coding DNA: TGCAGTGCTAGGCGGGACAGCACTAACTATGGCTACACCTTC. The gene calls are TRBV20-1 and TRBJ1-2, with 7 bases matching TRBD1. J lost 0 bases, V lost 3 bases, and 4 bases had no gene match. This CDR3 is built from 14 residues. Germline V lookup: CDR1 DFQATT, CDR2 SNEGSKA (reference sequence).

The chain employs TRBV12-3 or TRBV12-4 and TRBJ1-2, with D hard to call. CDR3 size: 16 residues. Trimming removed 5 bases from V and 2 bases from J, with 18 bases in between. CDR3 region: CASSPRSRTGNYGYTF. CDR3 coding DNA: TGTGCCAGCAGTCCACGATCCCGAACGGGGAACTATGGCTACACCTTC.

The V and J genes are TRBV12-3 or TRBV12-4 and TRBJ2-7; TRBD2 matches at 8 bases. With V trimmed by 5 bases and J by 3 bases, 12 bases remained unmatched. CDR3 length: 16 residues. Here the CDR3 DNA reads TGTGCCAGCAGTCCCGAAACCGGGACTAGTCGCTACGAGCAGTACTTC. As protein: CASSPETGTSRYEQYF.

This rearrangement joins TRBV6-1 to TRBJ2-1; D remains unclear. This CDR3 comprises 13 residues. Between the trimmed V and J ends, which lost 5 bases and 6 bases, there was a span of 11 bases. Germline CDR1 and CDR2: MNHNS and SASEGT. The CDR3 loop is CASSSPDSNEQFF. CDR3 DNA sequence: TGTGCCAGCAGTTCCCCCGACTCCAATGAGCAGTTCTTC.

Concerning this clone: Sequence at one end of the junction differs from germline and may be a read error. The chain has TRBV6-2 or TRBV6-3 and TRBJ2-2; 8 nucleotides match TRBD1. Per germline, CDR1 MNHEY and CDR2 SVGEGT. This CDR3 has 18 residues. The CDR3 sequence: CASSYLAPGGAGTGGLFF. The CDR3, as DNA: TGTGCCAGCAGTTACCTCGCCCCAGGGGGCGCCGGGACCGGGGGGCTGTTTTTT.